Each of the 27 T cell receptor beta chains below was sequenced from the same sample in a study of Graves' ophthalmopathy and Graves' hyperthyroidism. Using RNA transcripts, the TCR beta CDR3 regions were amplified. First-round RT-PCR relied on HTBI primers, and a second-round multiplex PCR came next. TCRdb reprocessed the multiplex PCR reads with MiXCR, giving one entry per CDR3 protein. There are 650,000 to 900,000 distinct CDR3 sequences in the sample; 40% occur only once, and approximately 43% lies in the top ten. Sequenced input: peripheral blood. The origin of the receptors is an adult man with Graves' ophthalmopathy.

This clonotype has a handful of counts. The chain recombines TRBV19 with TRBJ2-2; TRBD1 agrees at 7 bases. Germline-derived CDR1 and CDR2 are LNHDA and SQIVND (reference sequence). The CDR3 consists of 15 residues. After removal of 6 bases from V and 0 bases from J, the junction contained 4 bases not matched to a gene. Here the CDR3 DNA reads TGTGCCAGTAGATCACAGGGGTCGAACACCGGGGAGCTGTTTTTT. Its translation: CASRSQGSNTGELFF.

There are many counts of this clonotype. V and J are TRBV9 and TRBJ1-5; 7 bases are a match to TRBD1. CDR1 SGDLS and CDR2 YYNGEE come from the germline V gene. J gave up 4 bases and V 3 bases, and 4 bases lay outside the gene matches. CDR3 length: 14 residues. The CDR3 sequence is CASSASGQNQPQHF. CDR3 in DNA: TGTGCCAGCAGCGCCTCGGGACAGAATCAGCCCCAGCATTTT.

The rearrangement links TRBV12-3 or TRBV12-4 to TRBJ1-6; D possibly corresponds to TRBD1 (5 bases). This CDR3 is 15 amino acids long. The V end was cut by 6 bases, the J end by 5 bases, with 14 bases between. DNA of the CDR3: TGTGCCAGCAGGAAACCGGGACTGGATAATTCACCCCTCCACTTT. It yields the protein CASRKPGLDNSPLHF.

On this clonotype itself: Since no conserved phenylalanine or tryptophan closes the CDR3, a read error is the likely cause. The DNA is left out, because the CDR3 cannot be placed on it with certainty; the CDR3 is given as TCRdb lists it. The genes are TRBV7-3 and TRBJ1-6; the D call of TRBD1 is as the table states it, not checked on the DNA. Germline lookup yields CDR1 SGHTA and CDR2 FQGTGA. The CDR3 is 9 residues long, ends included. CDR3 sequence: CASSISSGT.

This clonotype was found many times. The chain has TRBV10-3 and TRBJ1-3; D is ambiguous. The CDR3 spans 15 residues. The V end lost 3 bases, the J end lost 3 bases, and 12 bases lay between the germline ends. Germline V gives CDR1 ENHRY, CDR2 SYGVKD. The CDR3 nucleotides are TGTGCCATCAGTGAAGGACTAATTTTTGGAAACACCATATATTTT. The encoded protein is CAISEGLIFGNTIYF.

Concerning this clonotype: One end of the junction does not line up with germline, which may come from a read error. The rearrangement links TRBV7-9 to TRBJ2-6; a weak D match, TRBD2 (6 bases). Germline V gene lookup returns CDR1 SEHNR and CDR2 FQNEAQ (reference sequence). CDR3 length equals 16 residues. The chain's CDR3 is CASSLGGISGANVLTF. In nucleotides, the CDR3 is TGTGCCAGCAGTTTAGGCGGGATTTCTGGGGCCAACGTCCTGACTTTC.

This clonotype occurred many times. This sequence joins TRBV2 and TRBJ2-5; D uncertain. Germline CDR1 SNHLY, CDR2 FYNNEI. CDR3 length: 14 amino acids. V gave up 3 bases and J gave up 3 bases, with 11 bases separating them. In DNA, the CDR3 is TGTGCCAGCAGTGATACCGGAACAAAAGAGACCCAGTACTTC. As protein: CASSDTGTKETQYF.

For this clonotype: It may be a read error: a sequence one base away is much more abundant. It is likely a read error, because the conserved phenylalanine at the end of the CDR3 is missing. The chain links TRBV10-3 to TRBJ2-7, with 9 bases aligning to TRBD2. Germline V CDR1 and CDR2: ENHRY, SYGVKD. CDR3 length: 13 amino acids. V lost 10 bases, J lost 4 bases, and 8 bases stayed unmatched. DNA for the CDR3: TGTGCCAGCTTTCGAGCGGGAGGTTACGAGCAGTACCTC. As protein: CASFRAGGYEQYL.

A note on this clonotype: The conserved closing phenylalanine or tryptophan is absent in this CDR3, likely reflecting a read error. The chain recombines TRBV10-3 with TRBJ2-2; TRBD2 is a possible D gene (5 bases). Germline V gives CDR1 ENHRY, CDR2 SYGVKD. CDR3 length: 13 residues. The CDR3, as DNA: TGTGCCATCAGAGCGGCGAACACTGGGGAGCTGTTTTTG. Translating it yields CAIRAANTGELFL.

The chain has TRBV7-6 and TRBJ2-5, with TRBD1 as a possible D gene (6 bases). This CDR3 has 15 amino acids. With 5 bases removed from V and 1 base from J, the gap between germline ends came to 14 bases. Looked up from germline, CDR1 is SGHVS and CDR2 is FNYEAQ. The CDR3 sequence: CASSVQGPPQETQYF. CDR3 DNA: TGTGCCAGCAGCGTGCAGGGGCCCCCCCAAGAGACCCAGTACTTC.

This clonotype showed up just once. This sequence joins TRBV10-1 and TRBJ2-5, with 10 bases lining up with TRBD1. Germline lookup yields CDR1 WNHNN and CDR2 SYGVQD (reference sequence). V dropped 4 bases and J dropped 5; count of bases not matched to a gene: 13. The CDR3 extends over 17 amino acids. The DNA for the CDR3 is TGCGCCAGCAGTGCTGGGGACAGGGGCCTACCGCGGGAGACCCAGTACTTC. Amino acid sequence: CASSAGDRGLPRETQYF.

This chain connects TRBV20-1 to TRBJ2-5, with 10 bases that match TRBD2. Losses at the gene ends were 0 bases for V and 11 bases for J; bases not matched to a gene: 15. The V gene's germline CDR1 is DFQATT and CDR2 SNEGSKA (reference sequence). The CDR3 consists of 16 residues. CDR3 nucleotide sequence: TGCAGTGCTAGAGATCAGGCTAGCGGGAGCCTGCGGGAGCAGTACTTC. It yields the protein CSARDQASGSLREQYF.

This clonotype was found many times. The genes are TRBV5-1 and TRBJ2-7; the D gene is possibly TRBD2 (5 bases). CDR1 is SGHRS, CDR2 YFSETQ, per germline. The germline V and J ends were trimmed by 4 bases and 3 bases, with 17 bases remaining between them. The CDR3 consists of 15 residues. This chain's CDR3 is CASSPYLPGIYEQYF. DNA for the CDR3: TGCGCCAGCAGCCCCTACTTACCGGGGATCTACGAGCAGTACTTC.

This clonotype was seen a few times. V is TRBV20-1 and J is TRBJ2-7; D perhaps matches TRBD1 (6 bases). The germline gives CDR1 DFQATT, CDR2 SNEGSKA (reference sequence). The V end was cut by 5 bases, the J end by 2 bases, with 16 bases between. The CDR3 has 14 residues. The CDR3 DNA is TGCAGTGCTGCCCTACCCGGGGACACCTACGAGCAGTACTTC. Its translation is CSAALPGDTYEQYF.

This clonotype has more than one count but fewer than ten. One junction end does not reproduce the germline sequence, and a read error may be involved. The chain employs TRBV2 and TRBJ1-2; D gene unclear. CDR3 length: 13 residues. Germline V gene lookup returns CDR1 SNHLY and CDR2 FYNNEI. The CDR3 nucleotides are TGTGCCGGCAGTGACCAGGTCTCATATGGCTACACCTTC. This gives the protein CAGSDQVSYGYTF.

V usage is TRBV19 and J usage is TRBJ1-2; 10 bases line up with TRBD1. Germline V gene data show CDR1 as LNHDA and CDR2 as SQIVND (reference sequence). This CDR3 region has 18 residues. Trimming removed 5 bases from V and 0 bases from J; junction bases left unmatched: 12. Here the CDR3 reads CASSSVRDRGHPNYGYTF. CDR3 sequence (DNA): TGTGCCAGTAGTTCAGTTCGGGACAGGGGACACCCTAACTATGGCTACACCTTC.

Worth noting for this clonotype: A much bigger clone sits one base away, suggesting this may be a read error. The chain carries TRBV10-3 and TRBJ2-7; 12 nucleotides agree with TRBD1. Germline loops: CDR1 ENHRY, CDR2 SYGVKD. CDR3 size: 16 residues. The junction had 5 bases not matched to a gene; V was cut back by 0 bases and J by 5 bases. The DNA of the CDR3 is TGTGCCATCAGTGAGTCGTCCGGGACAGGGGGCGACGAGCAGTACTTC. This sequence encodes CAISESSGTGGDEQYF.

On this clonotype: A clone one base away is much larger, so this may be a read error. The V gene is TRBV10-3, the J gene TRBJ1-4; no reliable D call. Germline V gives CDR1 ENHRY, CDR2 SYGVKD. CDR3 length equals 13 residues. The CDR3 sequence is CAIRESPNEKLFF. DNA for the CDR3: TGTGCCATCAGGGAGTCCCCGAATGAAAAACTGTTTTTT.

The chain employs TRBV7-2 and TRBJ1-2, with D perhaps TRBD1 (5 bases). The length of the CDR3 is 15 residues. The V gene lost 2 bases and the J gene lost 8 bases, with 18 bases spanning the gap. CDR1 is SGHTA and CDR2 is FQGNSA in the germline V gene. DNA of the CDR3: TGTGCCAGCAGCTTAACGGCGGGGGGAGTTGACGGCTACACCTTC. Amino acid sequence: CASSLTAGGVDGYTF.

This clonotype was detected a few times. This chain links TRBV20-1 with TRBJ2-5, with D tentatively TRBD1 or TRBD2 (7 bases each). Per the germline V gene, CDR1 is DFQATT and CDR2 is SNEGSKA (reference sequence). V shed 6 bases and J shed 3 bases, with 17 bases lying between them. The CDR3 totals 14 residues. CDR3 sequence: CSARSGTAEETQYF. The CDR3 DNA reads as TGCAGTGCGAGGAGCGGGACAGCAGAAGAGACCCAGTACTTC.

CDR3 sequence reads: CSVVPEQDTEAFF. In nucleotides, the CDR3 is TGCAGCGTTGTCCCGGAACAGGACACTGAAGCTTTCTTT. The V gene is TRBV29-1, the J gene TRBJ1-1, with a tentative D call TRBD1 (5 bases). CDR3 length: 13 amino acids. Germline loops: CDR1 SQVTM, CDR2 ANQGSEA. Deletions cut 4 bases from V and 3 bases from J, with 12 bases between.

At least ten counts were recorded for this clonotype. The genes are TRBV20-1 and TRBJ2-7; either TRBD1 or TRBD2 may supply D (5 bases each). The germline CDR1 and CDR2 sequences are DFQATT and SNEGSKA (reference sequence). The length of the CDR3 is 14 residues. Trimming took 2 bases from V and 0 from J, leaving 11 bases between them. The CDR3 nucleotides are TGCAGTGCTAGAAGGGACGGAAGCTCCTACGAGCAGTACTTC. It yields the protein CSARRDGSSYEQYF.

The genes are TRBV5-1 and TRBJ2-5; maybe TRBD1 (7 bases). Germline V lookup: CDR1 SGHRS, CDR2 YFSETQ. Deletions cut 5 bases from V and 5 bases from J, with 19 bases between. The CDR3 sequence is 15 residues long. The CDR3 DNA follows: TGCGCCAGCAGGACGGAGGGGGCTATAGGGGAGACCCAGTACTTC. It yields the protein CASRTEGAIGETQYF.

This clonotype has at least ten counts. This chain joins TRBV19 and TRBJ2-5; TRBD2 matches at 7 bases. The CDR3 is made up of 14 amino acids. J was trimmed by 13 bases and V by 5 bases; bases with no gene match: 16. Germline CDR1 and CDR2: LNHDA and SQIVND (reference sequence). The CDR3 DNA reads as TGTGCCAGTAGTCGAGCGGGAACTGAGTCAGGACGGTACTTC. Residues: CASSRAGTESGRYF.

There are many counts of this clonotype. The CDR3 is CATGNFGQANTGELFF. As DNA, the CDR3 is TGTGCCACCGGAAACTTCGGACAGGCGAACACCGGGGAGCTGTTTTTT. This chain uses TRBV24-1 with TRBJ2-2, with 7 bases lining up with TRBD1. This CDR3 is built from 16 residues. Trimming took 9 bases from V and 0 from J; bases not matched to a gene: 9. Germline V CDR1 and CDR2: KGHDR, SFDVKD.

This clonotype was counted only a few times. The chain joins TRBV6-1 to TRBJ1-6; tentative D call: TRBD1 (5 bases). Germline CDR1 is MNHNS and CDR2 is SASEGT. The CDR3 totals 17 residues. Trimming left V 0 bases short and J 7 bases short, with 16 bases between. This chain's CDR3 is CASSEAHAGWENSPLHF. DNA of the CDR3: TGTGCCAGCAGTGAAGCTCACGCAGGGTGGGAAAATTCACCCCTCCACTTT.

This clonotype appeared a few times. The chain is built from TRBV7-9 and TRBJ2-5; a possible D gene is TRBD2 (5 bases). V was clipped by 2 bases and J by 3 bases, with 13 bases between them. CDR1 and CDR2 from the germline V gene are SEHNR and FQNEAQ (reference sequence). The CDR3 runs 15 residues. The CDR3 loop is CASSLTLGIEETQYF. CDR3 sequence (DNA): TGTGCCAGCAGCTTAACCCTCGGGATCGAAGAGACCCAGTACTTC.